The 13 T cell receptor beta chains in this list originate from one sample, sequenced in a study of control samples from healthy donors and cancer patients. Profiling relied on immunoSEQ multiplex PCR, and the TCRdb table lists in-frame clones only, not all of them. The table includes tens of thousands of clones, over 75% detected once. Material: blood. These receptors were collected from a woman aged 50 to 60 in good health.

The CDR3 sequence: CSVEQGRTNGQYF. The CDR3 DNA reads as TGCAGCGTAGAACAGGGGAGGACTAATGGGCAGTATTTT. The genes are TRBV29-1 and TRBJ2-3; D may be TRBD1 (7 bases). The CDR3 is 13 amino acids. Germline assignment: CDR1 SQVTM and CDR2 ANQGSEA. Trimming cost V 6 bases and J 11 bases, with 21 bases left between them.

The V gene is TRBV5-4, the J gene TRBJ1-2, with TRBD1 identical over 11 bases. V was pared by 4 bases and J by 7 bases, with 6 bases of the junction left unmatched. CDR1 is SGHNT, CDR2 YYREEE, per germline (reference sequence). The CDR3 is made up of 14 amino acids. The CDR3 nucleotides read TGTGCCAGCAGCCCGATGGACAGGGGGCCTGGCTACACCTTC. Protein: CASSPMDRGPGYTF.

The V gene is TRBV5-6, the J gene TRBJ2-2; possible D gene TRBD2, 7 bases. The V gene lost 4 bases and the J gene lost 4 bases, with 11 bases spanning the gap. There are 14 residues in the CDR3. The V gene's germline CDR1 is SGHDT and CDR2 YYEEEE. The DNA of the CDR3 is TGTGCCAGCAGCATGGGGGGGCCCACCGGGGAGCTGTTTTTT. Its translation: CASSMGGPTGELFF. Filled out from reference TRBV5-6 and TRBJ2-2, the complete variable domain reads DAGVTQSPTHLIKTRGQQVTLRCSPKSGHDTVSWYQQALGQGPQFIFQYYEEEERQRGNFPDRFSGHQFPNYSSELNVNALLLGDSALYLCASSMGGPTGELFFGEGSRLTVL.

Details on this clone: The limits of the CDR3 on the DNA are not certain, so only TCRdb's listed CDR3 is given. The CDR3 spells CASSSSDRVGEQYF. This chain joins TRBV6-5 and TRBJ2-7; the listed D gene, TRBD1, was not tested against the DNA. Counting both end residues, the CDR3 totals 14 amino acids. CDR1 MNHEY and CDR2 SVGAGI come from the germline V gene.

The rearrangement links TRBV6-6 to TRBJ1-2, with 11 bases fitting TRBD1. The junction had 4 bases not matched to a gene; V was cut back by 7 bases and J by 3 bases. This CDR3 spans 14 amino acids. Germline V gene sequence: CDR1 MNHNY, CDR2 SVGAGI (reference sequence). This CDR3 reads CASKRTGGDYGYTF. The CDR3 DNA sequence: TGTGCCAGCAAACGGACAGGGGGCGACTATGGCTACACCTTC.

The rearrangement links TRBV6-5 to TRBJ2-7; tentatively, D is TRBD2 (6 bases). Germline CDR1 reads MNHEY; CDR2 reads SVGAGI. This CDR3 contains 12 residues. V shed 8 bases and J shed 2 bases, with 10 bases lying between them. CDR3 DNA sequence: TGTGCCAGCGGGACTGGTGCCTACGAGCAGTACTTC. As protein: CASGTGAYEQYF.

With regard to this clone: Other DNA sequences within the sample encode an identical CDR3. V is TRBV6-6 and J is TRBJ1-2, with 7 bases fitting TRBD1. This CDR3 has 13 residues. Germline CDR1 MNHNY, CDR2 SVGAGI (reference sequence). V lost 6 bases and J lost 2; bases outside the gene matches: 3. The CDR3 loop is CASSQDRNYGYTF. The CDR3 DNA follows: TGTGCCAGCAGCCAGGACAGGAACTATGGCTACACCTTC.

The J gene is TRBJ2-1, the V gene TRBV27, with TRBD1 identical over 7 bases. Germline-derived CDR1 and CDR2 are MNHEY and SMNVEV (reference sequence). J was trimmed by 4 bases and V by 7 bases; bases with no gene match: 7. The CDR3 totals 14 residues. The CDR3 bases are TGTGCCAGCAAGAGGGGGCCCTCTTACAATGAGCAGTTCTTC. It encodes CASKRGPSYNEQFF.

V and J are TRBV6-5 and TRBJ2-1; maybe TRBD1 (6 bases). Germline values: CDR1 MNHEY, CDR2 SVGAGI. Trimming removed 7 bases at V and 4 bases at J, with 11 bases between. The CDR3 contains 13 residues. CDR3 amino acids: CASTADRYNEQFF. Written as DNA, the CDR3 is TGTGCCAGCACAGCGGACAGATACAATGAGCAGTTCTTC.

V gene TRBV3-1 (or the pseudogene TRBV3-2) combines with J gene TRBJ2-7, with D unclear. This CDR3 is 13 amino acids long. In germline, CDR1 is LGHDT, CDR2 YNNKEL (reference sequence). The ends were cut back, 0 bases at V and 9 bases at J, with 12 bases in the middle. The CDR3 protein is CASSQDPSFGQYF. Here the CDR3 DNA reads TGTGCCAGCAGCCAAGATCCTAGTTTCGGGCAGTACTTC.

V gene TRBV10-3 combines with J gene TRBJ2-1; the D is unclear. The germline V gene has CDR1 ENHRY and CDR2 SYGVKD. Trimming removed 6 bases from V and 0 bases from J, with 12 bases in between. The CDR3 extends over 15 amino acids. The CDR3 region has the DNA TGTGCCATCAGAACAGTTGAGAGCTCCTACAATGAGCAGTTCTTC. Its translation: CAIRTVESSYNEQFF.

In DNA, the CDR3 is TGTGCCACAAAAGATAGCGGGGGGTCTGGGCAGTACTTC. Translating gives CATKDSGGSGQYF. The rearrangement joins TRBV28 to TRBJ2-7, with TRBD2 identical over 10 bases. V shed 10 bases and J 9 bases; nucleotides not matched to a gene: 12. This CDR3 is built from 13 residues. The germline V gene has CDR1 MDHEN and CDR2 SYDVKM. Looking up the rest from reference TRBV28 and TRBJ2-7 gives the full variable domain: DVKVTQSSRYLVKRTGEKVFLECVQDMDHENMFWYRQDPGLGLRLIYFSYDVKMKEKGDIPEGYSVSREKKERFSLILESASTNQTSMYLCATKDSGGSGQYFGPGTRLTVT.

Only one count was recorded for this clone. The J gene is TRBJ1-2, the V gene TRBV28, with TRBD1 matching 7 bases. Germline loops: CDR1 MDHEN, CDR2 SYDVKM. This CDR3 is built from 16 residues. V gave up 3 bases and J gave up 4 bases; unmatched junction bases: 11. The CDR3 coding sequence is TGTGCCAGCAGTTTCCCAACCCGGGACAGCCGCTATGGCTACACCTTC. Translation gives CASSFPTRDSRYGYTF.